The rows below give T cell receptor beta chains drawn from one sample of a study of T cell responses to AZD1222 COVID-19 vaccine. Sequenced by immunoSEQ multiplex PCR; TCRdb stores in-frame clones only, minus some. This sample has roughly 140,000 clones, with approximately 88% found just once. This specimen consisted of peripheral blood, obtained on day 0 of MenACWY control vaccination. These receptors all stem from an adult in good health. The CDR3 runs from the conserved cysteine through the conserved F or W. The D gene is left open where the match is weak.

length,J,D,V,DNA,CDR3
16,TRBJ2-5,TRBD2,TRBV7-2,TGTGCCAGCAGCTTAGGGCCGGGACTAGGACAAGAGACCCAGTACTTC,CASSLGPGLGQETQYF
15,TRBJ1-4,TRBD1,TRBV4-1,TGCGCCAGCAGCCAAGGGGACAGAGATAATGAAAAACTGTTTTTT,CASSQGDRDNEKLFF
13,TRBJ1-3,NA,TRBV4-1,TGCGCCGTCGCGGGGATCTCTGGAAACACCATATATTTT,CAVAGISGNTIYF
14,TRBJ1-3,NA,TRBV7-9,TGTGCCAGCAGCCCGCTTTTGGGCGGAAACACCATATATTTT,CASSPLLGGNTIYF
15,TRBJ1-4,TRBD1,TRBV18,TGTGCCAGCTCACCAGACACAGGGGTCGGTGAAAAACTGTTTTTT,CASSPDTGVGEKLFF
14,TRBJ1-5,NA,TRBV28,TGTGCCAGCACCACCCCCCAGGGTTCTAAGCCCCAGCATTTT,CASTTPQGSKPQHF
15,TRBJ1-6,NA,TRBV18,TGTGCCAGCTCACCAATTTGGGACACTCACCCACCCCTCCACTTT,CASSPIWDTHPPLHF
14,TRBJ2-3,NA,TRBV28,TGTGCCAGCAGTTTCGATACGGGCGCAGATACGCAGTATTTT,CASSFDTGADTQYF
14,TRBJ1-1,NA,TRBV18,TGTGCCAGCTCACCTGGTGCAGGGGATAATGAAGCTTTCTTT,CASSPGAGDNEAFF
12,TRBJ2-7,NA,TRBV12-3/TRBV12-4,TGTGCCAGCAGTTTCGCCCCCTACGAGCAGTACTTC,CASSFAPYEQYF
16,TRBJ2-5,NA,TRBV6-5,TGTGCCAGCAGTTACGGGTCAGGGCGAGTAAAAGAGACCCAGTACTTC,CASSYGSGRVKETQYF
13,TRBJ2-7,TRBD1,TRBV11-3,TGTGCCAGCAGCTGGGGACAGGGCTACGAGCAGTACTTC,CASSWGQGYEQYF
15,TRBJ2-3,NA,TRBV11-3,TGTGCCAGCACCTCAAGGGGGGAGGTTACAGATACGCAGTATTTT,CASTSRGEVTDTQYF
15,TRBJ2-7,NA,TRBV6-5,TGTGCCAGCAGTTACTCGACCGGGAGAGGGCGCGAGCAGTACTTC,CASSYSTGRGREQYF
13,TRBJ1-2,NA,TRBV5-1,TGCGCCAGCAGCGAACAGGGAATCTATGGCTACACCTTC,CASSEQGIYGYTF